Listed below are T cell receptor beta chains from one sample, sequenced in a study of blood T cell repertoires in COVID-19. This table comes from immunoSEQ multiplex PCR, and its TCRdb copy is limited to in-frame clones, with some not included. The sample lists almost 250,000 clones, around nine tenths occurring once. Material: PBMCs or T cells enriched from blood (not recorded which). These receptors came from a woman aged 50 to 60 who had recovered from COVID-19. CDR3s include the opening cysteine and the closing phenylalanine or tryptophan. A D gene is named only where the DNA matches it firmly. A clone size is listed for some rows: how often the clone was seen (once, few, many), or a class if it is expanded.

>TRBJ2-7|TRBD2|NA|TRBV4-2
TGTGCCAGCAGCCAAGATCAGGAACGTTTCGGCCTAGCGGGAGGCCTTTCCTACGAGCAGTACTTC
CASSQDQERFGLAGGLSYEQYF
>TRBJ2-2|NA|NA|TRBV24-1
TGTGCCACCAGGACAGAAGGGACCGGGGAGCTGTTTTTT
CATRTEGTGELFF
>TRBJ1-4|TRBD1|once|TRBV6-6
TGTGCCAGCAGACTCCGGGACAGAAATGAAAAACTGTTTTTT
CASRLRDRNEKLFF
>TRBJ1-5|TRBD1|NA|TRBV27
TGTGCCAGCACGACAGGGGGTGGCAATCAGCCCCAGCATTTT
CASTTGGGNQPQHF
>TRBJ2-5|TRBD1|NA|TRBV6-1
TGTGCCAGCAGTGACTATCCCTGGGACAGGGGTGGAGAGACCCAGTACTTC
CASSDYPWDRGGETQYF
>TRBJ2-2|NA|once|TRBV12-5
TGTGCTAGTGGGAGTGCAGGGGCCACGAACACCGGGGAGCTGTTTTTT
CASGSAGATNTGELFF
>TRBJ2-3|TRBD1|NA|TRBV6-5
TGTGCCAGCAGATGGGGACAGGGGGTGACAGATACGCAGTATTTT
CASRWGQGVTDTQYF
>TRBJ1-1|NA|NA|TRBV28
TGTGCCAGCAGCCGAGCGGGACTCACGGGTAGGACTGAAGCTTTCTTT
CASSRAGLTGRTEAFF
>TRBJ2-7|TRBD2|NA|TRBV7-8
TGTGCCAGCAGTAGGATAGATTTTCGTGGACTAGGCTCTGTCGAGCAGTACTTC
CASSRIDFRGLGSVEQYF
>TRBJ2-5|TRBD2|NA|TRBV5-1
TGCGCCAGCAGCCTTGGACTAGCGGGAGGGGGGGAGACCCAGTACTTC
CASSLGLAGGGETQYF
>TRBJ2-1|NA|NA|TRBV6-5
TGTGCCAGCAGACAGACCGGCTACAATGAGCAGTTCTTC
CASRQTGYNEQFF
>TRBJ2-5|NA|NA|TRBV24-1
TGTGCCACCAGTGAAAGTCGGCGGGAGACCCAGTACTTC
CATSESRRETQYF
>TRBJ1-2|TRBD1|NA|TRBV6-1
TGTGCCAGCAGTGAAGGACAGGGTCATGGCTACACCTTC
CASSEGQGHGYTF
>TRBJ2-7|TRBD2|NA|TRBV6-5
TGTGCCAGCAGTTATGGGACTAGCGGCTCCTACGAGCAGTACTTC
CASSYGTSGSYEQYF
>TRBJ2-1|NA|few|TRBV10-1
TGCGCCAGCAGACCGACTAGACAGGGCGATGAGCAGTTCTTC
CASRPTRQGDEQFF
>TRBJ2-2|NA|NA|TRBV7-7
TGTGCTAGCAGCTTTGGTCAGGGCGGCGGGGAGCTGTTTTTT
CASSFGQGGGELFF
>TRBJ2-1|TRBD2|NA|TRBV19
TGTGCCAGTAGTAGACAGGGACTAGCGGGTTCCCCCTACAATGAGCAGTTCTTC
CASSRQGLAGSPYNEQFF
>TRBJ1-2|TRBD1|NA|TRBV27
TGTGCCGGCGGGACAGGGAACGGCTACACCTTC
CAGGTGNGYTF
>TRBJ1-1|NA|once|TRBV7-9
TGTGCCAGCAGCCCCTCTGGGGAGGGCACTGAAGCTTTCTTT
CASSPSGEGTEAFF
>TRBJ2-5|TRBD2|NA|TRBV14
TGTGCCAGCAGCCAAGGGGGACTAGCGGGAGTTGAGACCCAGTACTTC
CASSQGGLAGVETQYF
>TRBJ1-5|TRBD1|few|TRBV20-1
TGCAGTGCTAGTCCCCCGGGGACAGACAATAGCAATCAGCCCCAGCATTTT
CSASPPGTDNSNQPQHF
>TRBJ2-1|NA|NA|TRBV28
TGTGCCAGCAGTTTTCCAGGGTTTCCTGCTAGCTCCTACAATGAGCAGTTCTTC
CASSFPGFPASSYNEQFF
>TRBJ2-1|TRBD2|NA|TRBV25-1
TGTGCCAGCAGTGAAGGGGCTAGCGGGAGTAATGAGCAGTTCTTC
CASSEGASGSNEQFF
>TRBJ1-1|TRBD1|NA|TRBV5-1
TGCGCCAGCAGCTTCGGATATGACAGGGAGGACACTGAAGCTTTCTTT
CASSFGYDREDTEAFF
>TRBJ2-7|TRBD1|NA|TRBV19
TGTGCCAGTAGCAAAGGTTTTTGGGACAGGGGGCATTACGAGCAGTACTTC
CASSKGFWDRGHYEQYF
>TRBJ1-1|NA|NA|TRBV20-1
TGCAGTGCTAGTTCACAGGGGAACACTGAAGCTTTCTTT
CSASSQGNTEAFF